This entry concerns a single T cell receptor (beta chain). Each participant's cohort was designated according to participant-reported clinical history. Sequenced by immunoSEQ multiplex PCR; TCRdb stores in-frame clones only, minus some. The table includes about 340,000 clones, 92% detected once. The data were taken from a study of blood T cell repertoires in COVID-19. Background on the study: The United States, Italy and Spain were the sources of the acute and convalescent COVID-19 samples.

CDR3 size: 16 residues. Germline trimming cut 5 bases from V and 1 base from J; bases unmatched to any gene: 9. Germline values: CDR1 MDHEN, CDR2 SYDVKM. This sequence was found in a woman aged 25-40 years who had recovered from COVID-19. This chain joins TRBV28 and TRBJ2-7, with TRBD2 matching 9 bases. Source material: PBMCs or T cells enriched from blood (not recorded which). CDR3 sequence: CASSPSGAGGSYEQYF. The CDR3 region has the DNA TGTGCCAGCAGTCCTTCGGGAGCGGGGGGATCCTACGAGCAGTACTTC.